This T cell receptor beta chain was recovered during a study of cytomegalovirus exposure and HLA in healthy donors. The germline V gene encodes CDR1 SGHRS and CDR2 YFSETQ. The CDR3 extends over 15 amino acids. V gave up 5 bases and J gave up 2 bases, with 16 bases separating them. Both 60 Vbeta primers and 13 Jbeta primers went into the PCR. The repertoire was sequenced with immunoSEQ multiplex PCR; TCRdb's copy has only in-frame clones and lacks some. The table has 150,000 to 200,000 clones, 77% seen once. The source is a woman aged 25-40 years in good health and CMV-seropositive. The V call is TRBV5-1, the J call TRBJ1-1; possible D gene TRBD1, 6 bases. Material: PBMCs. CDR3 region: CASRGAGDLNTEAFF. CDR3 DNA sequence: TGCGCCAGCAGAGGGGCAGGGGACCTAAACACTGAAGCTTTCTTT. The full variable domain, its missing parts supplied by reference TRBV5-1 and TRBJ1-1, is KAGVTQTPRYLIKTRGQQVTLSCSPISGHRSVSWYQQTPGQGLQFLFEYFSETQRNKGNFPGRFSGRQFSNSRSEMNVSTLELGDSALYLCASRGAGDLNTEAFFGQGTRLTVV.